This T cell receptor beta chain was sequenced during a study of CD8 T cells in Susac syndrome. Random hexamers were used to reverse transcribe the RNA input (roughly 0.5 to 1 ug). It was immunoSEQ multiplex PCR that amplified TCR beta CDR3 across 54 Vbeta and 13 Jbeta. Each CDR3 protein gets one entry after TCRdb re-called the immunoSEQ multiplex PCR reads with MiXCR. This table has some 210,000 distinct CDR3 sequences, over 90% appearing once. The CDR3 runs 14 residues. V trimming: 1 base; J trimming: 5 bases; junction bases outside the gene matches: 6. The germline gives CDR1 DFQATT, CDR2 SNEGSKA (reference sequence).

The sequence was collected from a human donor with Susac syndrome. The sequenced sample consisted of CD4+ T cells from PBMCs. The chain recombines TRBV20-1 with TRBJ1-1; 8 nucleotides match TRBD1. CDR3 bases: TGCAGTGCTAGAGTCACAGGGGGTGGGACTGAAGCTTTCTTT. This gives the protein CSARVTGGGTEAFF.